Listed below are T cell receptor beta chains from one sample, sequenced in a study of cytomegalovirus exposure and HLA in healthy donors. Measured with immunoSEQ multiplex PCR; TCRdb has only the in-frame clones, and not every one. This table holds fewer than 250,000 clones, over 70% found once. The sequenced sample was PBMCs. These TCRs come from a boy aged 2 to 10 in good health and CMV-seronegative. Each CDR3 is given with its conserved first and last residue. A D gene is named only where the DNA matches it firmly. Size is omitted from some rows. Given values are once, few, many or a class for expanded clones.

size,D,V,J,CDR3,DNA
NA,NA,TRBV27,TRBJ2-3,CASSFLDERDTQYF,TGTGCCAGCAGTTTCCTAGACGAGAGGGATACGCAGTATTTT
NA,TRBD1,TRBV5-1,TRBJ2-1,CASSLQDRGLNEQFF,TGCGCCAGCAGCTTGCAGGACAGGGGGCTAAATGAGCAGTTCTTC
NA,TRBD2,TRBV30,TRBJ2-1,CAWSVGLANNNEQFF,TGTGCCTGGAGTGTGGGACTAGCTAACAACAATGAGCAGTTCTTC
few,NA,TRBV2,TRBJ1-4,CASSPREKLFF,TGTGCCAGCAGTCCTCGGGAAAAACTGTTTTTT
once,TRBD2,TRBV4-2,TRBJ2-7,CASSQVAGGYEQYF,TGTGCCAGCAGCCAAGTTGCGGGAGGCTACGAGCAGTACTTC
NA,NA,TRBV15,TRBJ1-4,CATSSPRRGPNEKLFF,TGTGCCACCAGCTCCCCTAGGAGGGGCCCTAATGAAAAACTGTTTTTT
NA,TRBD1,TRBV19,TRBJ1-4,CASSSPGQYEKLFF,TGTGCCAGTAGTTCTCCGGGACAGTATGAAAAACTGTTTTTT
NA,TRBD2,TRBV5-1,TRBJ2-5,CASSSWGGETQYF,TGCGCCAGCAGCTCTTGGGGAGGGGAGACCCAGTACTTC
NA,TRBD2,TRBV18,TRBJ2-2,CASSPVGRESTGELFF,TGTGCCAGCTCACCGGTCGGGAGGGAATCCACCGGGGAGCTGTTTTTT
once,NA,TRBV10-3,TRBJ1-2,CAISEEGSRGGYTF,TGTGCCATCAGTGAGGAAGGGTCCAGAGGGGGCTACACCTTC
NA,TRBD2,TRBV30,TRBJ2-7,CAWSVGTGGRLAGPNGF,TGTGCCTGGAGTGTAGGAACAGGGGGCCGACTAGCGGGACCCAACGGGTTC